The 2 T cell receptor beta chains listed next were all sequenced from one sample in a study of CD8 T cells in ankylosing spondylitis. Via MiXCR, TCRdb re-called the 5' RACE reads, giving one row per CDR3 protein. The sample has about 140,000 distinct CDR3 sequences, roughly 31% seen once. The specimen sequenced was synovial fluid, either unsorted or a sorted T cell fraction (not recorded which). Receptors were obtained from a male donor with ankylosing spondylitis.

This clonotype was observed a handful of times. This sequence joins TRBV20-1 and TRBJ2-7, with 10 bases fitting TRBD2. The CDR3 covers 13 residues. Germline-derived CDR1 and CDR2 are DFQATT and SNEGSKA (reference sequence). The V segment lost 3 bases and the J segment 3 bases; nucleotides outside the gene matches: 2. CDR3 coding DNA: TGCAGTGCTAGCCCTAGCGGGAGCTACGAGCAGTACTTC. Translating it yields CSASPSGSYEQYF.

The gene calls are TRBV27 and TRBJ1-2, with D maybe TRBD1 (6 bases). This CDR3 is 15 amino acids long. Trimming shortened V by 0 bases and J by 8 bases, and 16 bases separated the two germline ends. Germline loops: CDR1 MNHEY, CDR2 SMNVEV (reference sequence). The CDR3 sequence is CASSLSGAQGGGYTF. CDR3 sequence (DNA): TGTGCCAGCAGTTTATCGGGGGCCCAAGGAGGGGGCTACACCTTC.